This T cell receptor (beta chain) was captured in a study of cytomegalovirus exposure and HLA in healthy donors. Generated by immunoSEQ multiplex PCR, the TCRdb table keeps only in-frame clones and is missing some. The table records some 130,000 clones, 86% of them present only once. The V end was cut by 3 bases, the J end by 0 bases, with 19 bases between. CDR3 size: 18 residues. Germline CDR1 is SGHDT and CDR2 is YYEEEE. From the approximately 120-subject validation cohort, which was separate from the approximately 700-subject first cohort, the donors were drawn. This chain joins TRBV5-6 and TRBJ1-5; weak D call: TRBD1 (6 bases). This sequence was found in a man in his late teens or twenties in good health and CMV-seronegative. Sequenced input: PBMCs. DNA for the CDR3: TGTGCCAGCAGCTCAAACACGGGGGGCAAGAATAGCAATCAGCCCCAGCATTTT. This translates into CASSSNTGGKNSNQPQHF. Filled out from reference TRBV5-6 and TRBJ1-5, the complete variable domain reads DAGVTQSPTHLIKTRGQQVTLRCSPKSGHDTVSWYQQALGQGPQFIFQYYEEEERQRGNFPDRFSGHQFPNYSSELNVNALLLGDSALYLCASSSNTGGKNSNQPQHFGDGTRLSIL.